The TCR beta chain under discussion was sequenced for a study of shared clonotypes between healthy human individuals. V gave up 4 bases and J gave up 2 bases; unmatched junction bases: 13. Germline-derived CDR1 and CDR2 are SGHRS and YFSETQ. The CDR3 length is 18 residues. Only in-frame clones appear in the TCRdb table, and some are missing; sequencing was by immunoSEQ multiplex PCR. The sample yields 950,000 to 1,100,000 clones, around 75% seen once. All donors were healthy HIV-negative adults lacking recent acute infections or vaccinations. The sample holds one count of this clone. This receptor was identified in a man younger than 30 in good health. Sequencing used memory CD4+ T cells sorted from blood. The subset denotes: CD45RA-negative fraction. The rearrangement uses TRBV5-1 and TRBJ2-2, with 8 bases lining up with TRBD2. The CDR3: CASSPPAGAHTNTGELFF. The CDR3 DNA sequence: TGCGCCAGCAGCCCCCCAGCGGGAGCTCATACCAACACCGGGGAGCTGTTTTTT.